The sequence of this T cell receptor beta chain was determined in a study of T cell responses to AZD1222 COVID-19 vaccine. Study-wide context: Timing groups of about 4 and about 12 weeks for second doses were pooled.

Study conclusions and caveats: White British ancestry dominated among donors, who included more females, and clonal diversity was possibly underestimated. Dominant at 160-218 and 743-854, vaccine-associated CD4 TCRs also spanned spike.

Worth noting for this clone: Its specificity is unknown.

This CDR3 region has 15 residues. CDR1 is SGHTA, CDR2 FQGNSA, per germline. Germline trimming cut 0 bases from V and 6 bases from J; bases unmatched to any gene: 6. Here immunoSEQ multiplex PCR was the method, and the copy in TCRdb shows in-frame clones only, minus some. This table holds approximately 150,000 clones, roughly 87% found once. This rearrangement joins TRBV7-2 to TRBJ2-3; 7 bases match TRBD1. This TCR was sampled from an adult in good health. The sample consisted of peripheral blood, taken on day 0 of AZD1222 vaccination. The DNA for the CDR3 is TGTGCCAGCAGCTTAGCGTCACAGGGGAAGGATACGCAGTATTTT. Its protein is CASSLASQGKDTQYF. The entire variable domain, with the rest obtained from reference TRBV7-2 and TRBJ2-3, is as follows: GAGVSQSPSNKVTEKGKDVELRCDPISGHTALYWYRQSLGQGLEFLIYFQGNSAPDKSGLPSDRFSAERTGGSVSTLTIQRTQQEDSAVYLCASSLASQGKDTQYFGPGTRLTVL.